This is a list of T cell receptor beta chains from one sample in a study of molecular identifiers for immune sequencing clone quantification. MiXCR, run by TCRdb on the PCR reads, gives a single entry per CDR3 protein. The sample lists some 40,000 distinct CDR3 sequences, less than 20% occurring once. Sequenced material: naive CD8+ T cells from blood, with Jurkat cell RNA spiked in. The receptors derive from a human donor in good health. Some libraries in this study had Jurkat cell RNA spiked in. Both conserved end residues are part of each CDR3. Each record gives: D gene, J gene, V gene, clone size, CDR3 protein, CDR3 DNA. D genes are given only for firm matches. Where a row states a size, it is once, few, many or the class of an expanded clone; other rows omit it.

>TRBD2|TRBJ2-1|TRBV15|many
CATIGTGGGEQFF
TGTGCCACCATCGGGACGGGAGGGGGTGAGCAGTTCTTC
>-|TRBJ2-2|TRBV4-3|many
CASSPHTGELFF
TGCGCCAGCAGCCCCCACACCGGGGAGCTGTTTTTT
>TRBD2|TRBJ2-1|TRBV12-3/TRBV12-4|many
CASTGTTDFNEQFF
TGTGCCAGCACAGGGACTACAGACTTCAATGAGCAGTTCTTC
>-|TRBJ2-3|TRBV4-1|many
CASSQVVSFADTQYF
TGCGCCAGCAGCCAAGTTGTATCCTTTGCTGATACGCAGTATTTT
>TRBD2|TRBJ2-1|TRBV6-6|many
CASRGGSGSWDEQFF
TGTGCCAGCAGGGGAGGTAGCGGGAGTTGGGATGAGCAGTTCTTC
>-|TRBJ2-2|TRBV7-8|medium-sized
CASSPFVWHTGELFF
TGTGCCAGCAGCCCCTTTGTATGGCACACCGGGGAGCTGTTTTTT
>TRBD2|TRBJ2-2|TRBV5-1|many
CASSLKTPGLAITGELFF
TGCGCCAGCAGCTTAAAGACCCCGGGACTAGCGATCACCGGGGAGCTGTTTTTT
>-|TRBJ2-7|TRBV5-1|many
CASSHTTGGYEQYF
TGCGCCAGCAGCCACACCACCGGGGGCTACGAGCAGTACTTC
>TRBD1|TRBJ2-7|TRBV4-3|many
CASSPRTGFYEQYF
TGCGCCAGCAGCCCCCGGACAGGATTTTACGAGCAGTACTTC
>TRBD2|TRBJ2-7|TRBV6-2/TRBV6-3|many
CASSQTSGRPMYEQYF
TGTGCCAGCAGTCAAACTAGCGGGAGGCCAATGTACGAGCAGTACTTC
>TRBD1|TRBJ2-7|TRBV12-3/TRBV12-4|few
CASSFPPTRGLSEQYF
TGTGCCAGCAGTTTCCCCCCGACAAGGGGGCTGAGTGAGCAGTACTTC
>-|TRBJ2-1|TRBV19|-
CASSLRVDEQFF
TGTGCCAGTAGCTTGCGAGTGGATGAGCAGTTCTTC
>TRBD2|TRBJ2-1|TRBV6-4|-
CASSSGGDYNEQFF
TGTGCCAGCAGTAGCGGGGGGGACTACAATGAGCAGTTCTTC
>-|TRBJ2-7|TRBV29-1|many
CSVEAVGVNYEQYF
TGCAGCGTTGAAGCTGTGGGTGTGAACTACGAGCAGTACTTC
>TRBD2|TRBJ2-7|TRBV7-3|many
CASSLSGGLAGPYEQYF
TGTGCCAGCAGCTTGTCAGGGGGACTAGCGGGGCCCTACGAGCAGTACTTC
>TRBD2|TRBJ2-1|TRBV9|-
CASSSSGSPYNEQFF
TGTGCCAGCAGTTCTAGCGGGAGCCCCTACAATGAGCAGTTCTTC
>-|TRBJ2-3|TRBV29-1|few
CSVVPGGDTQYF
TGCAGCGTTGTGCCTGGGGGGGATACGCAGTATTTT
>-|TRBJ2-1|TRBV12-3/TRBV12-4|-
CTSSFLLRVTNEQFF
TGTACCAGCAGTTTTTTATTGAGAGTTACCAATGAGCAGTTCTTC
>-|TRBJ1-5|TRBV10-3|few
CAISERREDQPQHF
TGTGCCATCAGTGAGAGGAGGGAGGATCAGCCCCAGCATTTT
>TRBD2|TRBJ2-1|TRBV3-1|many
CASSYERTSGRVEQFF
TGTGCCAGCAGCTACGAAAGAACTAGCGGGAGGGTTGAGCAGTTCTTC
>-|TRBJ1-2|TRBV28|many
CASSLDPTSNGYTF
TGTGCCAGCAGTTTGGACCCGACATCCAATGGCTACACCTTC
>-|TRBJ2-7|TRBV14|few
CASSQEGRHPYEQYF
TGTGCCAGCAGCCAAGAAGGCCGACACCCCTACGAGCAGTACTTC
>-|TRBJ2-7|TRBV29-1|many
CSVAGGNSYEQYF
TGCAGCGTTGCTGGGGGCAACTCCTACGAGCAGTACTTC
>TRBD2|TRBJ2-7|TRBV6-2/TRBV6-3|-
CASSETSGPYEQYF
TGTGCCAGCAGTGAGACTAGCGGACCCTACGAGCAGTACTTC
>-|TRBJ2-5|TRBV5-6|many
CASSLQARQETQYF
TGTGCCAGCAGCTTGCAAGCTAGACAAGAGACCCAGTACTTC
>-|TRBJ2-3|TRBV20-1|many
CSARPGTLLGTQYF
TGCAGTGCTAGGCCCGGGACCCTCCTGGGTACGCAGTATTTT
>TRBD1|TRBJ2-7|TRBV5-1|many
CASSLSTGVNEQYF
TGCGCCAGCAGCTTATCCACAGGGGTCAACGAGCAGTACTTC
>-|TRBJ2-7|TRBV4-2|many
CASSQGSGASSYEQYF
TGTGCCAGCAGCCAGGGATCAGGGGCCAGCTCCTACGAGCAGTACTTC
>-|TRBJ2-2|TRBV19|-
CASSAWGLDTGELFF
TGTGCCAGTAGTGCTTGGGGGCTGGACACCGGGGAGCTGTTTTTT
>-|TRBJ2-2|TRBV29-1|-
CSVEDQGTTGELFF
TGCAGCGTTGAAGATCAGGGGACCACCGGGGAGCTGTTTTTT
>TRBD2|TRBJ2-1|TRBV7-2|once
CAGVPGTTSYNEQFF
TGTGCCGGCGTCCCCGGGACTACCTCCTACAATGAGCAGTTCTTC
>-|TRBJ2-2|TRBV28|-
CASSLSGVNTGELFF
TGTGCCAGCAGTTTATCAGGGGTCAACACCGGGGAGCTGTTTTTT
>-|TRBJ2-7|TRBV12-3/TRBV12-4|many
CASSFGGIEQYF
TGTGCCAGCAGTTTTGGGGGTATCGAGCAGTACTTC
>TRBD2|TRBJ2-5|TRBV7-9|many
CASSLKREWETQYF
TGTGCCAGCAGCTTAAAGCGGGAGTGGGAGACCCAGTACTTC